The clone carrying this TCR beta chain was recorded once. Germline V lookup: CDR1 LNHDA, CDR2 SQIVND (reference sequence). The CDR3 spans 14 residues. V shed 4 bases and J shed 7 bases, with 16 bases lying between them. This entry comes from a study of graft-versus-host responses after intestinal transplantation. The protocol was immunoSEQ multiplex PCR, while the TCRdb copy is restricted to in-frame clones and leaves out a portion. The table includes about 40,000 clones, over 85% detected once. Material: PBMCs, obtained roughly 270 days after transplant. The gene calls are TRBV19 and TRBJ2-5; perhaps TRBD1 as D (5 bases). The clonotype was recovered from a human patient who received an intestinal transplant, so some T cells may come from the graft donor. This CDR3 reads CASSTQGSQGTQYF. The DNA for the CDR3 is TGTGCCAGTAGTACCCAAGGGTCTCAGGGGACCCAGTACTTC.